This T cell receptor (beta chain) appears in the sequencing data of a study of blood T cell repertoires in COVID-19. Study-level information: The origin of the acute and convalescent COVID-19 samples was the United States, Italy and Spain.

Participants spanned ages about 18 to 95 years and resided in 20 to 30 US areas. Participants' own reports of clinical history determined their cohort assignment. In the authors' workflow: Amplification from reference gene primers served as the basis for estimated nucleated cell counts. Assay used: immunoSEQ multiplex PCR; TCRdb lists only in-frame clones, some missing. Clonal size and the V and J genes are those of that table, whereas D and trimming came from the DNA. Here the sample spans about 330,000 clones, 80% to 90% being singletons. In germline, CDR1 is SGHTS, CDR2 YDEGEE. The CDR3 is made up of 15 amino acids. The J segment lost 1 base and the V segment lost 0 bases, leaving 3 bases of the junction unmatched.

What was sequenced was PBMCs or T cells enriched from blood (not recorded which). This chain joins TRBV5-8 and TRBJ1-1, with 7 bases aligning to TRBD1. This TCR was recovered from a woman aged 25 to 39 who had recovered from COVID-19. CDR3 DNA sequence: TGTGCCAGCAGCTTGGAGTCAGGGGGGAACACTGAAGCTTTCTTT. Translated: CASSLESGGNTEAFF. The full variable domain, completed using reference TRBV5-8 and TRBJ1-1, is EAGVTQSPTHLIKTRGQQATLRCSPISGHTSVYWYQQALGLGLQFLLWYDEGEERNRGNFPPRFSGRQFPNYSSELNVNALELEDSALYLCASSLESGGNTEAFFGQGTRLTVV.